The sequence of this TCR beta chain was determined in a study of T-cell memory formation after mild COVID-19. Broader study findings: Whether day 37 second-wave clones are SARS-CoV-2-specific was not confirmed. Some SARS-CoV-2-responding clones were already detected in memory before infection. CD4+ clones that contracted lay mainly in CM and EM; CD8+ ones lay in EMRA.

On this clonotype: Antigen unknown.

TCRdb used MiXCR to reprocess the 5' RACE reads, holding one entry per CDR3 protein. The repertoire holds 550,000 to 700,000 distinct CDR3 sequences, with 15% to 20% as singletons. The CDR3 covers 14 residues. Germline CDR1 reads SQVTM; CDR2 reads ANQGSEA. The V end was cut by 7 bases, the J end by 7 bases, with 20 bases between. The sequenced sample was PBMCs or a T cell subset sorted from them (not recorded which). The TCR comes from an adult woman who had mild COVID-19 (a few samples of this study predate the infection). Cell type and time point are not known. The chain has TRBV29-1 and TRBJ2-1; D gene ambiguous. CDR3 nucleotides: TGCAGCGCTAAAAGGTGGCTCGAGTCAAATGAGCAGTTCTTC. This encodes CSAKRWLESNEQFF.